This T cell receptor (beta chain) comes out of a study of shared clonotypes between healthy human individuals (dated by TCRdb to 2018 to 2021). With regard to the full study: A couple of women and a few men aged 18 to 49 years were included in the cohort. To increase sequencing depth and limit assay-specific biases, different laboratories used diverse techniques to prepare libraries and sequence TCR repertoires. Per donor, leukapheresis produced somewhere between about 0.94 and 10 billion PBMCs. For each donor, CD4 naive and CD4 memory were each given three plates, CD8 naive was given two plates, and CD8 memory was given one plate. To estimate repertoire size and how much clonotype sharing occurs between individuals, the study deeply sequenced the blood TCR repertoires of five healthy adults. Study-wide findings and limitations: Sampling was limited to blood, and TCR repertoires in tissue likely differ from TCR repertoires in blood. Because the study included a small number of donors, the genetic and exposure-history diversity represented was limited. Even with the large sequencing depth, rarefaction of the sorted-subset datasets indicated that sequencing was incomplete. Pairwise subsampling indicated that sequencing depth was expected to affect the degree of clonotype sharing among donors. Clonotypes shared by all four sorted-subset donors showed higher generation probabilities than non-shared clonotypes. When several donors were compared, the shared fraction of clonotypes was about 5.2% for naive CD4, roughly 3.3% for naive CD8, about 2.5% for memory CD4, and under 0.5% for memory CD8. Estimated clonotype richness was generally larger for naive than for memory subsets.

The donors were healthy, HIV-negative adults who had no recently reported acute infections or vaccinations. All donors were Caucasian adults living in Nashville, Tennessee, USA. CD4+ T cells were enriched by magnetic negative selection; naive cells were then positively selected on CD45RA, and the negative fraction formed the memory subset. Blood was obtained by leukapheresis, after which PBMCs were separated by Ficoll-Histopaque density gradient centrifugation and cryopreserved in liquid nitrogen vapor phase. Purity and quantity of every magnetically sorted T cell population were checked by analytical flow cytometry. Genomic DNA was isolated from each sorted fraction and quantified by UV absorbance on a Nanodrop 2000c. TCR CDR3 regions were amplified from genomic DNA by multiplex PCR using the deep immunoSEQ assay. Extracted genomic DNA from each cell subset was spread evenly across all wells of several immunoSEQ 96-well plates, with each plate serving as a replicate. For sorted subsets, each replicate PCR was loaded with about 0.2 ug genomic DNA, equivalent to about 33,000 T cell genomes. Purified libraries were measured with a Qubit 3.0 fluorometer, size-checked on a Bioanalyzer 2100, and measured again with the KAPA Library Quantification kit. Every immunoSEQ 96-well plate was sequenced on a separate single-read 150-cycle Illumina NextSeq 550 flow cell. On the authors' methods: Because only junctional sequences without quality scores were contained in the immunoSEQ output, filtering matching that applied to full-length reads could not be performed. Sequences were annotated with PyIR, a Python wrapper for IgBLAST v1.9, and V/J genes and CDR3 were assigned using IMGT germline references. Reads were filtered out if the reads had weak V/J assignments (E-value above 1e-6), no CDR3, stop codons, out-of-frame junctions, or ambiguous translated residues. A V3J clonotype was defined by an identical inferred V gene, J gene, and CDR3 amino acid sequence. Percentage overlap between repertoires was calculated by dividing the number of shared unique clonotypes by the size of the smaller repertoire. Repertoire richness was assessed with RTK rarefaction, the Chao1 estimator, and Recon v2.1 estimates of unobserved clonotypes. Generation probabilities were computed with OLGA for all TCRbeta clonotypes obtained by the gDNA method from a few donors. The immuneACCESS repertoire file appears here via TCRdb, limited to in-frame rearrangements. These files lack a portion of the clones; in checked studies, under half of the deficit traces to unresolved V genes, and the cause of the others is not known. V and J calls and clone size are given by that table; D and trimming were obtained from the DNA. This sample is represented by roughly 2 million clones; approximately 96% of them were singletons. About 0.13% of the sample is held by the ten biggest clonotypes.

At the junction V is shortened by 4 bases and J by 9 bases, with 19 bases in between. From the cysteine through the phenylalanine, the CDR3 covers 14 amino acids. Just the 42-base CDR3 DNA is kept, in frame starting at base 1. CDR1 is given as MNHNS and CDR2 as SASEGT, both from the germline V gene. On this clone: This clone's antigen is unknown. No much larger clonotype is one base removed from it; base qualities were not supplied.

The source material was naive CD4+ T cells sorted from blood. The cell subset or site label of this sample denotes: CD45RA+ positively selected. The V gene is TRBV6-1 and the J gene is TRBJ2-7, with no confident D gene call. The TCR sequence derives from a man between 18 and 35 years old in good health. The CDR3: CASSGTSLALGQYF. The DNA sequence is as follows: TGTGCCAGCAGTGGTACGAGTCTCGCCCTGGGGCAGTACTTC.